These T cell receptor beta chains were read from a single sample in a study of blood T cell repertoires in COVID-19. Data came from immunoSEQ multiplex PCR; TCRdb stores just in-frame clones and leaves some out. The table records around 220,000 clones, approximately 79% of them present only once. Sequencing used peripheral blood. These receptors came from a woman aged 40 to 50 with active or convalescent COVID-19. The CDR3 runs from the conserved cysteine through the conserved F or W.

V	CDR3
TRBV5-4	CATRGQTNTGELFF
TRBV7-8	CASSFAGDWYTAQYF
TRBV9	CASSAGLAGGYNEQFF
TRBV2	CARSIGGHGYTF
TRBV27	CASSLSRGGTEAFF
TRBV9	CASSVYSGTGTGELFF
TRBV5-1	CASSRGIRDRGGWVQFF
TRBV18	CASSPNTGGGETQYF
TRBV28	CASSLRGLAGNQETQYF
TRBV9	CASSVDGARYNEQFF
TRBV19	CASRNSGGANNEQFF
TRBV20-1	CSASRDSYSNQPQHF
TRBV2	CASIAPGTSNSPLHF
TRBV19	CASSILGSDQPQHF
TRBV19	CATQVSRGAANSPLHF
TRBV3-1/TRBV3-2	CASSQARAGNTIYF
TRBV6-5	CASILAQVNTEAFF
TRBV19	CATLFLTEAFF
TRBV5-4	CASSLGRGREGRKSEAFF
TRBV9	CASSVRLANTGELFF
TRBV18	CASSPRVGTGDTEAFF
TRBV24-1	CATSDSGTGGRETQYF
TRBV7-2	CASRTRQNSYNSPLHF
TRBV6-1	CASSEGSVREKLFF
TRBV19	CASSPRGGLQETQYF
TRBV9	CASSVAPMRGTEQFF
TRBV29-1	CSARTGGESNEQFF
TRBV10-3	CAISGGQGQGNTGELFF
TRBV5-1	CASSLVLTGSEQFF
TRBV6-4	CASRQDANTGELFF
TRBV5-4	CASSPGTSGGSGTQYF
TRBV5-1	CASSLVGGDEQFF
TRBV2	CASSEQTEYQPQHF
TRBV5-4	CASSFQRGGGSGNTIYF
TRBV4-2	CASSLEGADTGELFF
TRBV11-2	CASSPDRISGNTIYF
TRBV7-7	CASSLGRVWSETQYF
TRBV6-5	CASRPKRGSRYEQYF
TRBV29-1	CSVGQGNNQPQHF
TRBV2	CASRWGQEVNQPQHF
TRBV6-6	CASSPREDRVYEQYF
TRBV6-1	CASSDRLKPQHF
TRBV28	CASSFSSGTGDQPQHF
TRBV6-1	CASSEARTGGDEQFF
TRBV2	CASSEYGQYYGYTF
TRBV2	CASLGLMKETQYF
TRBV12-3/TRBV12-4	CASRLARELFF
TRBV2	CASSRTEYSNQPQHF
TRBV6-5	CASSPTAGNYEQYF
TRBV28	CASRGQGPTGELFF
TRBV6-5	CATLVKGPDTQYF
TRBV29-1	CSVETGTETQYF
TRBV20-1	CSANPADTQYF
TRBV6-2/TRBV6-3	CASSGQSAKNIQYF
TRBV3-1/TRBV3-2	CASSQERLAGNTIYF
TRBV19	CASSIPWAGNGYTF